A single sample gave rise to the 24 T cell receptor beta chains below, sequenced in a study of T cells expressing NK-cell markers. Following a re-call of the 5' RACE reads, TCRdb has one entry per CDR3 protein and lacks DNA. The sample has about 410,000 distinct CDR3 sequences. Sequenced material: blood T cells: a sorted CD56 or NKG2C T cell subset, CD4+ or CD8+ T cells, or bulk PBMC T cells (not recorded which). These receptors all stem from a woman aged 45-65 years in good health.

The V and J genes are TRBV20-1 and TRBJ2-3; no DNA is available, so the TRBD1 call from TCRdb remains unchecked. CDR1 and CDR2 (germline): DFQATT, SNEGSKA (reference sequence). The CDR3 contains 17 residues. CDR3 amino acids: CSARGGTGGVSTDTQYF.

The rearrangement links TRBV10-1 to TRBJ2-1; no DNA is available, so the TRBD2 call from TCRdb remains unchecked. Germline CDR1 reads WNHNN; CDR2 reads SYGVQD (reference sequence). The CDR3 consists of 14 residues. The CDR3 here is CASSIGSIDNEQFF.

The chain recombines TRBV3-1 with TRBJ1-2. The CDR3 is 15 amino acids. Germline CDR1 reads LGHDT; CDR2 reads YNNKEL (reference sequence). The CDR3: CASSLGPRTNYGYTF. Full variable domain (missing parts from reference TRBV3-1 and TRBJ1-2): DTAVSQTPKYLVTQMGNDKSIKCEQNLGHDTMYWYKQDSKKFLKIMFSYNNKELIINETVPNRFSPKSPDKAHLNLHINSLELGDSAVYFCASSLGPRTNYGYTFGSGTRLTVV.

The rearrangement links TRBV7-6 to TRBJ2-3; the D call from TCRdb, TRBD1, cannot be confirmed without DNA. The CDR3 length is 15 residues. In germline, CDR1 is SGHVS, CDR2 FNYEAQ. CDR3 amino acids: CASSPETASTDTQYF. Complete variable domain (other parts from reference TRBV7-6 and TRBJ2-3): GAGVSQSPRYKVTKRGQDVALRCDPISGHVSLYWYRQALGQGPEFLTYFNYEAQQDKSGLPNDRFSAERPEGSISTLTIQRTEQRDSAMYRCASSPETASTDTQYFGPGTRLTVL.

The CDR3 here is CASSLLAGGFSIGNEQFF. The chain joins TRBV11-2 to TRBJ2-1; TCRdb outputs TRBD2, but without DNA this stays unchecked. The germline gives CDR1 SGHAT, CDR2 FQNNGV. This CDR3 spans 18 amino acids. Complete variable domain (other parts from reference TRBV11-2 and TRBJ2-1): EAGVAQSPRYKIIEKRQSVAFWCNPISGHATLYWYQQILGQGPKLLIQFQNNGVVDDSQLPKDRFSAERLKGVDSTLKIQPAKLEDSAVYLCASSLLAGGFSIGNEQFFGPGTRLTVL.

The chain couples TRBV5-1 to TRBJ2-1; TCRdb proposes TRBD2, but this gene call is untestable without DNA. The CDR3 has 14 amino acids. The V gene's germline CDR1 is SGHRS and CDR2 YFSETQ. CDR3 sequence: CASSSSGSSDEQFF.

The J gene is TRBJ2-2, the V gene TRBV3-1; no DNA is available, so the TRBD1 call from TCRdb remains unchecked. There are 16 residues in the CDR3. Germline V gene sequence: CDR1 LGHDT, CDR2 YNNKEL (reference sequence). This chain's CDR3 is CASSQLPGGSGGELFF. The variable domain in full, completed from reference TRBV3-1 and TRBJ2-2, reads DTAVSQTPKYLVTQMGNDKSIKCEQNLGHDTMYWYKQDSKKFLKIMFSYNNKELIINETVPNRFSPKSPDKAHLNLHINSLELGDSAVYFCASSQLPGGSGGELFFGEGSRLTVL.

The chain recombines TRBV2 with TRBJ2-1; TCRdb proposes TRBD2, but this gene call is untestable without DNA. This CDR3 comprises 15 residues. Per the germline V gene, CDR1 is SNHLY and CDR2 is FYNNEI. The chain's CDR3 is CASTVLAGSYNEQFF.

This sequence joins TRBV7-7 and TRBJ2-1; TCRdb's D gene call, TRBD1, goes unchecked for lack of DNA. The V gene's germline CDR1 is SSHAT and CDR2 FNYEAQ (reference sequence). CDR3 size: 15 residues. The CDR3 is CASSLLGVGPNEQFF.

The V call is TRBV20-1, the J call TRBJ1-2; without DNA, the TCRdb call of TRBD1 cannot be checked. The CDR3 totals 16 residues. The germline CDR1 and CDR2 sequences are DFQATT and SNEGSKA (reference sequence). This CDR3 reads CSANEVRGPPNYGYTF.

CDR3 in amino acids: CASSYSSGLVPTGELFF. The chain links TRBV6-5 to TRBJ2-2; TCRdb proposes TRBD2, but this gene call is untestable without DNA. The CDR3 is made up of 17 amino acids. Per the germline V gene, CDR1 is MNHEY and CDR2 is SVGAGI.

This chain connects TRBV20-1 to TRBJ1-4. This CDR3 region has 13 residues. Germline-derived CDR1 and CDR2 are DFQATT and SNEGSKA (reference sequence). The CDR3 loop reads CSAPGGANEKLFF.

This chain uses TRBV12-3 or TRBV12-4 with TRBJ2-1; the D call from TCRdb, TRBD1, cannot be confirmed without DNA. The CDR3 runs to 11 residues. CDR3 amino acids: CASSYRAQQFF.

The rearrangement joins TRBV5-1 to TRBJ2-5; TCRdb's assignment of TRBD1 cannot be checked, as there is no DNA. The length of the CDR3 is 16 residues. Per germline, CDR1 SGHRS and CDR2 YFSETQ. CDR3 amino acids: CASSPNGGVSRETQYF.

The rearrangement uses TRBV5-1 and TRBJ2-5. The CDR3 spans 11 residues. Germline V gives CDR1 SGHRS, CDR2 YFSETQ. This CDR3 is CASSGKETQYF.

The V call is TRBV29-1, the J call TRBJ1-2; TCRdb outputs TRBD1, but without DNA this stays unchecked. Per germline, CDR1 SQVTM and CDR2 ANQGSEA. The CDR3 has 15 residues. CDR3 sequence reads: CSVGTTLDRAGGYTF.

The chain couples TRBV5-1 to TRBJ1-1; with no DNA, the TCRdb D assignment of TRBD1 cannot be verified. The CDR3 runs 15 residues. The germline CDR1 and CDR2 sequences are SGHRS and YFSETQ. This chain's CDR3 is CASSPGQGLNTEAFF.

The V call is TRBV5-1, the J call TRBJ1-1. Germline loops: CDR1 SGHRS, CDR2 YFSETQ. This CDR3 has 13 residues. This chain's CDR3 is CASRVIMNTEAFF.

The V call is TRBV7-6, the J call TRBJ2-1; TCRdb returns TRBD1, unconfirmable since there is no DNA. CDR1 SGHVS and CDR2 FNYEAQ come from the germline V gene. The CDR3 has 15 amino acids. The CDR3 is CASSLGRGSGNEQFF.

The chain links TRBV19 to TRBJ2-1; there is no DNA to check the TCRdb D call of TRBD1. The CDR3 runs 17 residues. The germline V gene encodes CDR1 LNHDA and CDR2 SQIVND (reference sequence). CDR3 loop: CASKSTKGTESYNEQFF. Full variable domain (missing parts from reference TRBV19 and TRBJ2-1): DGGITQSPKYLFRKEGQNVTLSCEQNLNHDAMYWYRQDPGQGLRLIYYSQIVNDFQKGDIAEGYSVSREKKESFPLTVTSAQKNPTAFYLCASKSTKGTESYNEQFFGPGTRLTVL.

The chain joins TRBV12-3 or TRBV12-4 to TRBJ2-3. CDR3 size: 15 residues. The CDR3 is CASSLNSFSTDTQYF.

This rearrangement joins TRBV7-9 to TRBJ1-1. CDR1 and CDR2 from the germline V gene are SEHNR and FQNEAQ (reference sequence). The CDR3 extends over 15 amino acids. CDR3 sequence reads: CASSLEQGMNTEAFF.

This rearrangement joins TRBV6-5 to TRBJ2-7. Germline V gives CDR1 MNHEY, CDR2 SVGAGI. The CDR3 has 13 residues. The CDR3 reads CASSYSIGTEQYF.

This CDR3 reads CASSRTAGTEAFF. The rearrangement uses TRBV6-4 and TRBJ1-1. CDR3 size: 13 residues. Germline V lookup: CDR1 MRHNA, CDR2 SNTAGT.